This T cell receptor (beta chain) originates from a study of cytomegalovirus exposure and HLA in healthy donors. The germline gives CDR1 SGHAT, CDR2 FQNNGV. J was trimmed by 2 bases and V by 1 base; bases with no gene match: 4. This CDR3 spans 17 amino acids. Both 60 Vbeta primers and 13 Jbeta primers went into the PCR. Profiling relied on immunoSEQ multiplex PCR, and the TCRdb table lists in-frame clones only, not all of them. The table lists 210,000 or so clones, around 79% of them singletons. This chain uses TRBV11-2 with TRBJ2-1, with TRBD2 matching 11 bases. The receptor was derived from a girl aged 2-10 years in good health and CMV-seronegative. Sequencing was carried out using PBMCs. The CDR3 DNA reads as TGTGCCAGCAGCTTAGGCCTAGCGGGGGGCCCCTACAATGAGCAGTTCTTC. Amino acids: CASSLGLAGGPYNEQFF.